The source of this T cell receptor beta chain is a study of shared clonotypes between healthy human individuals. Splitting the CD4+ cells yielded a CD45RA+ naive subset and a CD45RA-negative memory subset. TCRdb's copy holds only in-frame clones and misses some; the assay was immunoSEQ multiplex PCR. Of 1 million to 1.2 million clones in the sample, approximately 77% are singletons; the top ten hold about 0.94%. A note on this clone: Its antigen is unidentified.

Germline V CDR1 and CDR2: MNHEY, SMNVEV (reference sequence). V trimming: 5 bases; J trimming: 8 bases; junction bases outside the gene matches: 6. The CDR3 loop spans 14 amino acids. Notes on the study in general: Compared with clonotypes that all four donors shared, non-shared clonotypes had lower generation probabilities. Donor clonotype sharing was expected to depend on sequencing depth.

The source is a man between 18 and 35 years old in good health. Some clones in this sample may be carry-over from other donors' samples. Sequencing input: memory CD4+ T cells from PBMCs. Noted subset: CD45RA-negative fraction. The V and J genes are TRBV27 and TRBJ2-5, with TRBD2 matching 12 bases. In DNA form, the CDR3 reads TGTGCCAGCAGTCTACTAGCGGGAGGACGAACCCAGTACTTC. Amino acid sequence: CASSLLAGGRTQYF.